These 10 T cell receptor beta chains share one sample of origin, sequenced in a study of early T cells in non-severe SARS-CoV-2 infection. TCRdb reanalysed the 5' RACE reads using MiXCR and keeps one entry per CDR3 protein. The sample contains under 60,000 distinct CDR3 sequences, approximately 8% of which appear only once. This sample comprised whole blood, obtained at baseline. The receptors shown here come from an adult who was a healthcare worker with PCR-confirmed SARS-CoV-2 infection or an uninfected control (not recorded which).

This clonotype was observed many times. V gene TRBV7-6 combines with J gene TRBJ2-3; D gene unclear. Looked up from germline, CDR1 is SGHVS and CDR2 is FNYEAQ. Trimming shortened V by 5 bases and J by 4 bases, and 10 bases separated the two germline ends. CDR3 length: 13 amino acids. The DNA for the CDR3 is TGTGCCAGCAGCGGATACCGTTCAGATACGCAGTATTTT. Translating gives CASSGYRSDTQYF.

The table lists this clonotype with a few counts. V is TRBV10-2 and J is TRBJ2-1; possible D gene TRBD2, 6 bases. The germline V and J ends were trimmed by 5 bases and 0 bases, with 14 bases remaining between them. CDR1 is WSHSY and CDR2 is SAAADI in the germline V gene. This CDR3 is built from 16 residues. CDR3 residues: CASSFASASSYNEQFF. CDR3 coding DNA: TGCGCCAGCAGTTTCGCTAGCGCGAGCTCCTACAATGAGCAGTTCTTC.

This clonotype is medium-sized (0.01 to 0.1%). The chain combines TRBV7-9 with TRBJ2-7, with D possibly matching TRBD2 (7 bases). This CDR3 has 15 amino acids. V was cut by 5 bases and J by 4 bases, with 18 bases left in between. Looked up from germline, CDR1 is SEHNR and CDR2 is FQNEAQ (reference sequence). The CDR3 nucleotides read TGTGCCAGCAGCCCCCAGGGGAGGGCCAAGTACGAGCAGTACTTC. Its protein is CASSPQGRAKYEQYF. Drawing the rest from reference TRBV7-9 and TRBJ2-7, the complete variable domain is DTGVSQNPRHKITKRGQNVTFRCDPISEHNRLYWYRQTLGQGPEFLTYFQNEAQLEKSRLLSDRFSAERPKGSFSTLEIQRTEQGDSAMYLCASSPQGRAKYEQYFGPGTRLTVT.

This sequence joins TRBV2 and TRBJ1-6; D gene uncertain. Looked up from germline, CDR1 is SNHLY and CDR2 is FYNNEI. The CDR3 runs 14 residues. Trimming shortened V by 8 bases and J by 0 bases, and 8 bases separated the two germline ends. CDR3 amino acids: CASGKSSYNSPLHF. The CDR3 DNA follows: TGTGCCAGCGGAAAAAGCTCCTATAATTCACCCCTCCACTTT.

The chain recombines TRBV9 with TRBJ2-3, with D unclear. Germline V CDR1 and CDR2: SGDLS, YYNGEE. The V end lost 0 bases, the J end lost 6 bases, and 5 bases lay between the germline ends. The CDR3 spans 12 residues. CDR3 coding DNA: TGTGCCAGCAGCGTAGATTTGGATACGCAGTATTTT. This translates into CASSVDLDTQYF.

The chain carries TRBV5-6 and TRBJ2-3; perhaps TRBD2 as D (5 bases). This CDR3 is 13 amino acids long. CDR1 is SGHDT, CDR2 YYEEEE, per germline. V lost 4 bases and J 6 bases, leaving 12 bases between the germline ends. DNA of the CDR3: TGTGCCAGCAGCCACCGGGAACGGGATACGCAGTATTTT. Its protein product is CASSHRERDTQYF.

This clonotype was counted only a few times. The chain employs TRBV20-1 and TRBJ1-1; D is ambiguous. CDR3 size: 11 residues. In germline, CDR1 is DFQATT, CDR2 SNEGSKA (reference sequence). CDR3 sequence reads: CTYLMNTEAFF. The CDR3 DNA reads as TGCACTTACCTCATGAACACTGAAGCTTTCTTT.

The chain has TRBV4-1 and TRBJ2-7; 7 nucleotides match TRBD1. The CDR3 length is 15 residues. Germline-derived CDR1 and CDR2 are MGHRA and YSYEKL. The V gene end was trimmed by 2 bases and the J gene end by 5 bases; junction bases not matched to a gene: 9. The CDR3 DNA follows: TGCGCCAGCAGCCAAACGGAACAGGGGTTCCACGAGCAGTACTTC. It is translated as CASSQTEQGFHEQYF.

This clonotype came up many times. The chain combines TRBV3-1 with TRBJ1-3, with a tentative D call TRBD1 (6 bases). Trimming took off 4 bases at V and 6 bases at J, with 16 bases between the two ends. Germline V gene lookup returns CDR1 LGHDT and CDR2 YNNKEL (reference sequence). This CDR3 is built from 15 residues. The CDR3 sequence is CASSLSTGAENTIYF. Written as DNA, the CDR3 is TGTGCCAGCAGCCTCTCCACGGGGGCGGAAAACACCATATATTTT.

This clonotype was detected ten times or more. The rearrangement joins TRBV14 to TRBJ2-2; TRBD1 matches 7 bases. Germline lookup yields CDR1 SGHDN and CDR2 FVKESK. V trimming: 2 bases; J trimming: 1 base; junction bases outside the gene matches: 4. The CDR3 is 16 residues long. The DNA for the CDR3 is TGTGCCAGCAGCCAACGACAGGGAAGGAACACCGGGGAGCTGTTTTTT. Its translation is CASSQRQGRNTGELFF.